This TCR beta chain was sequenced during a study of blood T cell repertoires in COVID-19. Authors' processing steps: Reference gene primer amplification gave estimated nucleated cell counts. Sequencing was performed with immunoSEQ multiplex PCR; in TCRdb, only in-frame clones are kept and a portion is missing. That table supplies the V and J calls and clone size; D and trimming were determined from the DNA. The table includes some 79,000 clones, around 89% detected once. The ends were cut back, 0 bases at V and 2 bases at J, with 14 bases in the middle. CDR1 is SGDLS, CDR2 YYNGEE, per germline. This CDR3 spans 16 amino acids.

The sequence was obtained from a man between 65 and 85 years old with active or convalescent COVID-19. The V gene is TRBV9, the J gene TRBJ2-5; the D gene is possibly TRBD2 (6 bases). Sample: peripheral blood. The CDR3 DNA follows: TGTGCCAGCAGCGTAGTAGGAGGGCAGGGTCAAGAGACCCAGTACTTC. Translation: CASSVVGGQGQETQYF.